The next 6 T cell receptor beta chains were all read from a single sample in a study of blood T cell repertoires in COVID-19. Profiled with immunoSEQ multiplex PCR; TCRdb holds only in-frame clones, not every one. Of about 280,000 clones listed, 89% are singletons. Sequencing input: peripheral blood. All receptors come from a woman aged 25 to 45 with COVID-19, enrolled during active disease.

The genes are TRBV6-1 and TRBJ1-1; D unresolved. V gave up 2 bases and J gave up 1 base, with 11 bases separating them. CDR1 and CDR2 from the germline V gene are MNHNS and SASEGT. This CDR3 has 15 residues. The CDR3 region has the DNA TGTGCCAGCAGTGAAATGGCAGGTGGGAACACTGAAGCTTTCTTT. Its protein product is CASSEMAGGNTEAFF.

V usage is TRBV6-5 and J usage is TRBJ2-3, with 8 positions matching TRBD2. The CDR3 sequence is 14 residues long. The trim removed 3 bases at V and 1 base at J, leaving 0 bases unmatched. The germline V gene encodes CDR1 MNHEY and CDR2 SVGAGI. CDR3 protein: CASSYSGGTDTQYF. CDR3 sequence (DNA): TGTGCCAGCAGTTATAGCGGGGGCACAGATACGCAGTATTTT.

In DNA, the CDR3 is TGTGCCAGCAGCTTGGCAGGAGGGAAAGAGACCCAGTACTTC. This gives the protein CASSLAGGKETQYF. The rearrangement joins TRBV11-2 to TRBJ2-5, with D maybe TRBD2 (6 bases). The CDR3 covers 14 residues. Per germline, CDR1 SGHAT and CDR2 FQNNGV. The V gene lost 3 bases and the J gene lost 3 bases, with 11 bases spanning the gap.

The chain employs TRBV3-1 (or the pseudogene TRBV3-2) and TRBJ1-5; 7 bases map to TRBD1. This CDR3 is 15 amino acids long. Germline V gene lookup returns CDR1 LGHDT and CDR2 YNNKEL (reference sequence). Trimming at V came to 1 base and at J to 8 bases, leaving 8 bases not matched to a gene. In nucleotides, the CDR3 is TGTGCCAGCAGCCAAGGGACAGGTGGTGTAGAGCCCCAGCATTTT. This translates into CASSQGTGGVEPQHF.

This rearrangement joins TRBV28 to TRBJ2-1; 8 bases are shared with TRBD2. The germline CDR1 and CDR2 sequences are MDHEN and SYDVKM. The length of the CDR3 is 14 residues. Trimming took 7 bases from V and 3 from J; bases not matched to a gene: 5. The CDR3 region has the DNA TGTGCCAGCATTCGGGGGGGGAACTACAATGAGCAGTTCTTC. It translates to CASIRGGNYNEQFF.

The rearrangement joins TRBV4-1 to TRBJ2-3, with 7 bases identical to TRBD2. The junction had 15 bases not matched to a gene; V was cut back by 0 bases and J by 6 bases. The CDR3 runs 18 residues. Per the germline V gene, CDR1 is MGHRA and CDR2 is YSYEKL. CDR3 nucleotide sequence: TGCGCCAGCAGCCAAGATAACCGCCCGCGGGGGACTGGGGATACGCAGTATTTT. It is translated as CASSQDNRPRGTGDTQYF.